The subject of this entry is one T cell receptor beta chain. Antigen unknown. Sequenced by immunoSEQ multiplex PCR; TCRdb stores in-frame clones only, minus some. The repertoire holds about 120,000 clones, with 92% as singletons. The sample comes from a study of T cell responses to AZD1222 COVID-19 vaccine. Study-level points and caveats: White British people made up most donors, females outnumbered males, and clonal diversity was possibly underestimated.

V was trimmed by 6 bases and J by 4 bases, leaving 15 bases between them. There are 14 residues in the CDR3. CDR1 is MNHEY and CDR2 is SMNVEV in the germline V gene (reference sequence). The clonotype originates from an adult in good health. Specimen: peripheral blood, collected on day 0 of AZD1222 vaccination. V usage is TRBV27 and J usage is TRBJ1-2; TRBD1 is a possible D gene (5 bases). Written as DNA, the CDR3 is TGTGCCAGCAGAGGTCCGACAGATCTCTATGGCTACACCTTC. Translated, it gives CASRGPTDLYGYTF.